This T cell receptor (beta chain) derives from a study of vaccination effects on CD4 cells after COVID-19. Study background: Participants got two doses of BNT162b2 or mRNA-1273 vaccine.

The protocol was immunoSEQ multiplex PCR, while the TCRdb copy is restricted to in-frame clones and leaves out a portion. This sample has tens of thousands of clones, with around 67% found just once. The CDR3 is made up of 14 amino acids. Germline V gene lookup returns CDR1 SQVTM and CDR2 ANQGSEA. The V gene lost 7 bases and the J gene lost 1 base, with 14 bases spanning the gap. Concerning this clone itself: No antigen is known for it.

ViraFEST expansion of antigen-specific CD4+ T cells with viral peptide pools preceded sequencing. Isolation of CD4+ T cells took place after 10 days of culture. People in the vaccine group had not been infected with SARS-CoV-2 before, and their nucleocapsid antibodies were negative. The researchers cultured 1.5 million to 2.5 million PBMC per well with 9.5 to 10 IU/ml IL-2 and around 9.5 ug/ml peptides. The V call is TRBV29-1, the J call TRBJ1-5, with D tentatively TRBD1 (5 bases). The source is a human donor who received a COVID-19 vaccine. Sequences were derived from CD4+ T cells from PBMCs cultured with HCoV-OC43 spike peptides, sampled before COVID-19 vaccination. Described subset: HCoV-OC43 spike overlapping peptide pool stimulation. The CDR3 coding sequence is TGCAGCGCTGCAGGGCAAGGGAGCAATCAGCCCCAGCATTTT. It specifies CSAAGQGSNQPQHF.